The present TCR beta chain was sequenced within a study of human T cells and chemical hapten exposure. V shed 0 bases and J shed 4 bases, with 7 bases lying between them. This CDR3 region has 14 residues. Germline assignment: CDR1 MGHRA and CDR2 YSYEKL. The time point here: pre-sensitization, week 0. This sample's treatment: therapeutic diphenylcyclopropenone sensitization with weekly scalp DPC. One entry per CDR3 protein results from TCRdb running MiXCR on the RACE reads. The sample includes approximately 80,000 distinct CDR3 sequences, 13% to 15% seen only once; the top ten take roughly 4.8%. The sample was whole blood, taken in connection with sensitization to the hapten diphenylcyclopropenone (DPC). This sequence originates from a woman aged 45-60 years with alopecia areata. Some clones in this sample may be carry-over from other donors' samples. This sequence joins TRBV4-1 and TRBJ1-5; no reliable D call. The CDR3, as DNA: TGCGCCAGCAGCCAAGAGGGAGGAAATCAGCCCCAGCATTTT. This encodes CASSQEGGNQPQHF.